This TCR beta chain appears in the sequencing data of a study of OX40 agonist ivuxolimab in advanced cancers. Whole-study context: Dose-escalation subjects each had hepatocellular carcinoma, melanoma, renal cell or head and neck cancer.

Note on this clone: Antigen: not known.

Findings and caveats of the study: Also present in some nonresponders was a low level of normalized T-cell clonal expansion.

The timepoints at which blood was sampled were baseline, cycle 4 day 1, and cycle 7 day 1. TCRdb keeps only in-frame clones here, not all; method: immunoSEQ multiplex PCR. Of around 100,000 clones listed, approximately 90% are singletons. CDR3 length equals 13 residues. Germline V gene lookup returns CDR1 MDHEN and CDR2 SYDVKM. The V gene lost 2 bases and the J gene lost 12 bases, with 13 bases spanning the gap. This specimen was CD4+ or CD8+ T cells sorted from blood, taken in a trial of the OX40 agonist ivuxolimab. The V and J genes are TRBV28 and TRBJ1-4; D unclear. This TCR came from an adult with an advanced solid tumor such as melanoma, head and neck, liver or kidney cancer. CDR3 residues: CASSLNLPGELFF. The DNA of the CDR3 is TGTGCCAGCAGTTTAAATCTCCCGGGAGAACTGTTTTTT. Supplemented by reference TRBV28 and TRBJ1-4, the full variable domain reads DVKVTQSSRYLVKRTGEKVFLECVQDMDHENMFWYRQDPGLGLRLIYFSYDVKMKEKGDIPEGYSVSREKKERFSLILESASTNQTSMYLCASSLNLPGELFFGSGTQLSVL.